This is a list of T cell receptor beta chains from one sample in a study of T cell responses to AZD1222 COVID-19 vaccine. Sequencing was performed with immunoSEQ multiplex PCR; in TCRdb, only in-frame clones are kept and a portion is missing. The sample holds approximately 120,000 clones, 80% to 95% seen once. Sequenced material: peripheral blood, taken on day 0 of AZD1222 vaccination. The receptor source for this set is an adult in good health. CDR3s include the opening cysteine and the closing phenylalanine or tryptophan. Each record gives: J gene, clone size, D gene, V gene, CDR3 length, CDR3 DNA, CDR3 protein. D genes are given only for firm matches. Clone size is not always given. Where it is, it says once, few, many or a class for expanded clones.

J gene: TRBJ1-1; clone size: -; D gene: TRBD1; V gene: TRBV5-1; CDR3 length: 14; CDR3 DNA: TGCGCCAGCAGCGGACAGGGGTTAAACACTGAAGCTTTCTTT; CDR3 protein: CASSGQGLNTEAFF
J gene: TRBJ2-7; clone size: -; D gene: TRBD1; V gene: TRBV7-9; CDR3 length: 15; CDR3 DNA: TGTGCCAGCAGTGTTTGGACAGGGGGATCCTACGAGCAGTACTTC; CDR3 protein: CASSVWTGGSYEQYF
J gene: TRBJ1-1; clone size: few; D gene: -; V gene: TRBV29-1; CDR3 length: 14; CDR3 DNA: TGCAGCGTTGAAGAAGGCGGGTTGGGCACTGAAGCTTTCTTT; CDR3 protein: CSVEEGGLGTEAFF
J gene: TRBJ2-3; clone size: -; D gene: -; V gene: TRBV19; CDR3 length: 15; CDR3 DNA: TGTGCCAGTAGTATTAGGAGCGGATTCACAGATACGCAGTATTTT; CDR3 protein: CASSIRSGFTDTQYF
J gene: TRBJ1-1; clone size: -; D gene: -; V gene: TRBV5-8; CDR3 length: 14; CDR3 DNA: TGTGCCAGCAGCTTGCAGGGGAGGAACACTGAAGCTTTTTTT; CDR3 protein: CASSLQGRNTEAFF
J gene: TRBJ1-1; clone size: -; D gene: -; V gene: TRBV5-1; CDR3 length: 14; CDR3 DNA: TGCGCCAGCAGCTTGGCCGGGGACTACACTGAAGCTTTCTTT; CDR3 protein: CASSLAGDYTEAFF
J gene: TRBJ1-2; clone size: -; D gene: -; V gene: TRBV2; CDR3 length: 16; CDR3 DNA: TGTGCCAGCAGCCGGAGAGGGGGTGTTGGGAACTATGGCTACACCTTC; CDR3 protein: CASSRRGGVGNYGYTF
J gene: TRBJ1-5; clone size: -; D gene: -; V gene: TRBV19; CDR3 length: 11; CDR3 DNA: TGTGCCAGTAGTATCGGGGAGCCCCAGCATTTT; CDR3 protein: CASSIGEPQHF
J gene: TRBJ1-2; clone size: -; D gene: -; V gene: TRBV15; CDR3 length: 14; CDR3 DNA: TGTGCCACCAGCAGAGATCAGGGCGGATATGGCTACACCTTC; CDR3 protein: CATSRDQGGYGYTF
J gene: TRBJ2-3; clone size: -; D gene: TRBD2; V gene: TRBV7-2; CDR3 length: 18; CDR3 DNA: TGTGCCAGCAGCTTAGGCCTAGCGGGGGGGCCTAGCACAGATACGCAGTATTTT; CDR3 protein: CASSLGLAGGPSTDTQYF
J gene: TRBJ1-5; clone size: -; D gene: -; V gene: TRBV19; CDR3 length: 15; CDR3 DNA: TGTGCCAGTAGTAAGACAGCCGAAAGCAATCAGCCCCAGCATTTT; CDR3 protein: CASSKTAESNQPQHF
J gene: TRBJ1-4; clone size: once; D gene: -; V gene: TRBV18; CDR3 length: 14; CDR3 DNA: TGTGCCAGCTCACCAACAGGGCTTAATGAAAAACTGTTTTTT; CDR3 protein: CASSPTGLNEKLFF
J gene: TRBJ1-1; clone size: -; D gene: -; V gene: TRBV6-4; CDR3 length: 13; CDR3 DNA: TGTGCCAGCAGTGTTAAAGAGAACACTGAAGCTTTCTTT; CDR3 protein: CASSVKENTEAFF
J gene: TRBJ2-3; clone size: -; D gene: TRBD1; V gene: TRBV5-1; CDR3 length: 15; CDR3 DNA: TGCGCCAGCAGCCTCGGACAGGGGGCCGCAGATACGCAGTATTTT; CDR3 protein: CASSLGQGAADTQYF
J gene: TRBJ2-3; clone size: -; D gene: TRBD2; V gene: TRBV7-2; CDR3 length: 16; CDR3 DNA: TGTGCCAGCAGCTCAAGGACTAGCGGGGGTGCAGATACGCAGTATTTT; CDR3 protein: CASSSRTSGGADTQYF
J gene: TRBJ2-2; clone size: -; D gene: -; V gene: TRBV28; CDR3 length: 15; CDR3 DNA: TGTGCCAGCAATTCGAACACAGGAGGGGCCGGGGAGCTGTTTTTT; CDR3 protein: CASNSNTGGAGELFF
J gene: TRBJ2-7; clone size: -; D gene: -; V gene: TRBV6-5; CDR3 length: 15; CDR3 DNA: TGTGCCAGCAGTTACCACTTGGGATATCCCAACGAGCAGTACTTC; CDR3 protein: CASSYHLGYPNEQYF
J gene: TRBJ1-4; clone size: -; D gene: -; V gene: TRBV12-5; CDR3 length: 15; CDR3 DNA: TGTGCTAGTGGTGGGGGGGCCCGCCCCAATGAAAAACTGTTTTTT; CDR3 protein: CASGGGARPNEKLFF
J gene: TRBJ2-2; clone size: -; D gene: -; V gene: TRBV5-1; CDR3 length: 15; CDR3 DNA: TGCGCCAGCAGCTTGGAAGCAGGGTCCACCGGGGAGCTGTTTTTT; CDR3 protein: CASSLEAGSTGELFF
J gene: TRBJ2-5; clone size: -; D gene: -; V gene: TRBV28; CDR3 length: 16; CDR3 DNA: TGTGCCAGCAGTTTACCCCGGCGGCGGGGTGGGGAGACCCAGTACTTC; CDR3 protein: CASSLPRRRGGETQYF
J gene: TRBJ1-1; clone size: once; D gene: -; V gene: TRBV7-2; CDR3 length: 14; CDR3 DNA: TGTGCCAGCAGCTACCTGGGACCGTTGGCTGAAGCTTTCTTT; CDR3 protein: CASSYLGPLAEAFF
J gene: TRBJ1-6; clone size: -; D gene: -; V gene: TRBV12-3/TRBV12-4; CDR3 length: 13; CDR3 DNA: TGTGCCAGCAGTTCCCCCGGGAATTCACCCCTCCACTTT; CDR3 protein: CASSSPGNSPLHF
J gene: TRBJ1-2; clone size: -; D gene: -; V gene: TRBV28; CDR3 length: 13; CDR3 DNA: TGTGCCAGCAGTTTAGAAGCTAACTATGGCTACACCTTC; CDR3 protein: CASSLEANYGYTF
J gene: TRBJ1-6; clone size: -; D gene: TRBD1; V gene: TRBV11-2; CDR3 length: 14; CDR3 DNA: TGTGCCAGCAGAATCACAGGGGTGGAATCACCCCTCCACTTT; CDR3 protein: CASRITGVESPLHF
J gene: TRBJ2-3; clone size: -; D gene: -; V gene: TRBV5-1; CDR3 length: 12; CDR3 DNA: TGCGCCAGCCGGACTTCGGCAGATACGCAGTATTTT; CDR3 protein: CASRTSADTQYF
J gene: TRBJ1-2; clone size: -; D gene: -; V gene: TRBV6-5; CDR3 length: 15; CDR3 DNA: TGTGCCAGCTATCTTCACCCGGACCAACGAAGGGGCTACACCTTC; CDR3 protein: CASYLHPDQRRGYTF
J gene: TRBJ2-5; clone size: once; D gene: -; V gene: TRBV3-1/TRBV3-2; CDR3 length: 20; CDR3 DNA: TGTGCCAGCAGTATAGTTCATCCACTCGGGTATCGGGGGCTCCAAGAGACCCAGTACTTC; CDR3 protein: CASSIVHPLGYRGLQETQYF
J gene: TRBJ1-3; clone size: -; D gene: TRBD1; V gene: TRBV6-5; CDR3 length: 15; CDR3 DNA: TGTGCCAGCAGACGACAGGGAGCGAGTGGAAACACCATATATTTT; CDR3 protein: CASRRQGASGNTIYF
J gene: TRBJ2-1; clone size: -; D gene: -; V gene: TRBV7-9; CDR3 length: 16; CDR3 DNA: TGTGCCAGCAGCCCCCCCGACCCGGCTACCTACAATGAGCAGTTCTTC; CDR3 protein: CASSPPDPATYNEQFF
J gene: TRBJ2-7; clone size: -; D gene: -; V gene: TRBV6-2/TRBV6-3; CDR3 length: 15; CDR3 DNA: TGTGCCAGCAGTTACGACAGACTGAGCTCCTACGAGCAGTACTTC; CDR3 protein: CASSYDRLSSYEQYF
J gene: TRBJ1-2; clone size: -; D gene: -; V gene: TRBV19; CDR3 length: 12; CDR3 DNA: TGTGCCTGCGACAGGTTTCGCTATGGCTACACCTTC; CDR3 protein: CACDRFRYGYTF
J gene: TRBJ2-5; clone size: -; D gene: -; V gene: TRBV9; CDR3 length: 15; CDR3 DNA: TGTGCCAGCAGCGCGGGACTCCCTCCCCGGGAGACCCAGTACTTC; CDR3 protein: CASSAGLPPRETQYF
J gene: TRBJ2-2; clone size: few; D gene: TRBD2; V gene: TRBV4-2; CDR3 length: 15; CDR3 DNA: TGTGCCAGCAGCCAAGGGACTAGCGGGGCCGGGGAGCTGTTTTTT; CDR3 protein: CASSQGTSGAGELFF
J gene: TRBJ1-6; clone size: -; D gene: TRBD1; V gene: TRBV6-5; CDR3 length: 13; CDR3 DNA: TGTGCCAGCAGTTACGGGACAGGGGGACCCCTCCACTTT; CDR3 protein: CASSYGTGGPLHF
J gene: TRBJ1-1; clone size: -; D gene: -; V gene: TRBV5-6; CDR3 length: 14; CDR3 DNA: TGTGCCAGCAGCATAGGACGGGGGGTTACTGAAGCTTTCTTT; CDR3 protein: CASSIGRGVTEAFF
J gene: TRBJ2-1; clone size: -; D gene: TRBD1; V gene: TRBV4-3; CDR3 length: 21; CDR3 DNA: TGCGCCAGCAGCCCTTTGACAGGACAGGGGCAATCTCATTCAAAGTACAATGAGCAGTTCTTC; CDR3 protein: CASSPLTGQGQSHSKYNEQFF
J gene: TRBJ1-1; clone size: -; D gene: -; V gene: TRBV19; CDR3 length: 18; CDR3 DNA: TGTGCCAGTAGTATAGGGTTCACGGATTTAATCAAGAACACTGAAGCTTTCTTT; CDR3 protein: CASSIGFTDLIKNTEAFF
J gene: TRBJ1-2; clone size: -; D gene: -; V gene: TRBV10-3; CDR3 length: 12; CDR3 DNA: TGTGCCATCAGTGCTCACAGGGATGGCTACACCTTC; CDR3 protein: CAISAHRDGYTF
J gene: TRBJ1-1; clone size: -; D gene: -; V gene: TRBV19; CDR3 length: 14; CDR3 DNA: TGTGCCAGTAGTAGTGGGATACGTCACACTGAAGCTTTCTTT; CDR3 protein: CASSSGIRHTEAFF
J gene: TRBJ1-1; clone size: -; D gene: TRBD1; V gene: TRBV7-6; CDR3 length: 16; CDR3 DNA: TGTGCCAGCAGCTTAGCGGGGGGACAGGGGAAAACTGAAGCTTTCTTT; CDR3 protein: CASSLAGGQGKTEAFF
J gene: TRBJ1-2; clone size: -; D gene: -; V gene: TRBV10-3; CDR3 length: 13; CDR3 DNA: TGTGCCATCGGGACGGACGCTAACTATGGCTACACCTTC; CDR3 protein: CAIGTDANYGYTF
J gene: TRBJ1-2; clone size: -; D gene: -; V gene: TRBV4-2; CDR3 length: 13; CDR3 DNA: TGTGCCAGCAGCCAAGACCTTAACTATGGCTACACCTTC; CDR3 protein: CASSQDLNYGYTF
J gene: TRBJ2-5; clone size: -; D gene: TRBD1; V gene: TRBV30; CDR3 length: 15; CDR3 DNA: TGTGCCTGGAGTTCCAATAGGGGGCGTGGGGAGACCCAGTACTTC; CDR3 protein: CAWSSNRGRGETQYF
J gene: TRBJ2-2; clone size: -; D gene: -; V gene: TRBV28; CDR3 length: 12; CDR3 DNA: TGTGCCAGTCTGACGGGACCCGGGGAGCTGTTTTTT; CDR3 protein: CASLTGPGELFF